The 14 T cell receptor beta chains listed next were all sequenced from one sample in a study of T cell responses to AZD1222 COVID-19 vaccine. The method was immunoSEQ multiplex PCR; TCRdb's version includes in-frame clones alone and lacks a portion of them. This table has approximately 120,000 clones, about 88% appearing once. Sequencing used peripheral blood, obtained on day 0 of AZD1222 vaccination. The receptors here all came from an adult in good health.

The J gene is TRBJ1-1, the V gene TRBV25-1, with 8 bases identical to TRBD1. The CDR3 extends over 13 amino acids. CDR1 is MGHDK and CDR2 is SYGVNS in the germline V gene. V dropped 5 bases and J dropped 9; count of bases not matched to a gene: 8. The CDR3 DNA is TGTGCCAGCAGTCTACGGACAGGGATTAAAGCTTTCTTT. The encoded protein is CASSLRTGIKAFF.

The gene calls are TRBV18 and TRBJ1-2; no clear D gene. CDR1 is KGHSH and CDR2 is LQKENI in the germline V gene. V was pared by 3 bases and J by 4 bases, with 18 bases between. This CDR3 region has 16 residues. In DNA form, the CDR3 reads TGTGCCAGCTCACCCCTGGCCGCCAGGACCAGCTATGGCTACACCTTC. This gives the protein CASSPLAARTSYGYTF.

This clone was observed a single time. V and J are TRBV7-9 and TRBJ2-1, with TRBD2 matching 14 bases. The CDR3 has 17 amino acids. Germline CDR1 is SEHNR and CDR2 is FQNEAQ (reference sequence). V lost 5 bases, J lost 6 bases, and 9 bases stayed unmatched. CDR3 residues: CASSRSPGLAGVNEQFF. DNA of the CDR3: TGTGCCAGCAGCCGTAGTCCGGGACTAGCGGGAGTCAATGAGCAGTTCTTC.

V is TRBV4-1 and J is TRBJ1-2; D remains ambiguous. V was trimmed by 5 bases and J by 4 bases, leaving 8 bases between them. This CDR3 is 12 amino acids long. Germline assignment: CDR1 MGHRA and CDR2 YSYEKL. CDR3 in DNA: TGCGCCAGCAGCATAGACACCTATGGCTACACCTTC. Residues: CASSIDTYGYTF.

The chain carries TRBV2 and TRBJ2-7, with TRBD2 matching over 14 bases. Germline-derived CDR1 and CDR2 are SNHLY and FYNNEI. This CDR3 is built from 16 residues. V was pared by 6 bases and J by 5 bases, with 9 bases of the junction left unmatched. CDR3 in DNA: TGTGCCAGCAGCTCCGGGACTAGCGGGAGATGGGACGAGCAGTACGTC. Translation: CASSSGTSGRWDEQYV.

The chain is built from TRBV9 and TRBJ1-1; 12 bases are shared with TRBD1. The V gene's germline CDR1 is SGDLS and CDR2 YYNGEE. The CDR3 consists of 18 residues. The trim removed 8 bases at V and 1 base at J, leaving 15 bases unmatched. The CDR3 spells CASAPGQGARGRNTEAFF. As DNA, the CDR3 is TGTGCCAGTGCCCCGGGACAGGGGGCGCGGGGGAGGAACACTGAAGCTTTCTTT.

Here the CDR3 reads CASSGGTGNGEQYF. In DNA form, the CDR3 reads TGTGCCAGCAGCGGGGGGACGGGGAATGGCGAGCAGTACTTC. The chain couples TRBV5-5 to TRBJ2-7; D possibly corresponds to TRBD2 (6 bases). The CDR3 is made up of 14 amino acids. Trimming pared 4 bases from V and 6 bases from J, leaving 17 bases between. The germline V gene has CDR1 SGHKS and CDR2 YYEKEE (reference sequence). The full variable domain, rest sourced from reference TRBV5-5 and TRBJ2-7, is DAGVTQSPTHLIKTRGQQVTLRCSPISGHKSVSWYQQVLGQGPQFIFQYYEKEERGRGNFPDRFSARQFPNYSSELNVNALLLGDSALYLCASSGGTGNGEQYFGPGTRLTVT.

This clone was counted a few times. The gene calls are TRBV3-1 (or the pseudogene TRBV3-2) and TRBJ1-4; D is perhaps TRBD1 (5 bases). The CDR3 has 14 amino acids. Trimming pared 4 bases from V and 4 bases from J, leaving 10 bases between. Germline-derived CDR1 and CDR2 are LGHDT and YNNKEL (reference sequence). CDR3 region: CASSPPGNNEKLFF. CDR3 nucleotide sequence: TGTGCCAGCAGCCCCCCAGGGAATAATGAAAAACTGTTTTTT.

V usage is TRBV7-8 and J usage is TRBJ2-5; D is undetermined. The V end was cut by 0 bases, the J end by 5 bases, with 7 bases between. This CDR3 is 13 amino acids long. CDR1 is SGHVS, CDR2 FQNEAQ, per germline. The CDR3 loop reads CASSLALPETQYF. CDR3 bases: TGTGCCAGCAGCTTAGCGCTTCCCGAGACCCAGTACTTC.

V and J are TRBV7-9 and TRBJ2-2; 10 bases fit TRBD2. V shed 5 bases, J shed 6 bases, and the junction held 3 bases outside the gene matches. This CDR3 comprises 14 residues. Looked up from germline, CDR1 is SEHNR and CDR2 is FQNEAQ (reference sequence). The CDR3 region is CASSRTSGPGELFF. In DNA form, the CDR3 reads TGTGCCAGCAGCAGGACTAGCGGACCCGGGGAGCTGTTTTTT.

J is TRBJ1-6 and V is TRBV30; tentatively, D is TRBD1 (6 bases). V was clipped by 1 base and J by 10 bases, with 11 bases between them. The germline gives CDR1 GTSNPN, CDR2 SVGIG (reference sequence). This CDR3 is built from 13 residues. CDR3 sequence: CAWSGGAGSPLHF. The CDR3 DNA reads TGTGCCTGGAGTGGGGGGGCCGGATCACCCCTCCACTTT. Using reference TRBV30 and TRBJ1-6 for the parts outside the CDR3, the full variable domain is SQTIHQWPATLVQPVGSPLSLECTVEGTSNPNLYWYRQAAGRGLQLLFYSVGIGQISSEVPQNLSASRPQDRQFILSSKKLLLSDSGFYLCAWSGGAGSPLHFGNGTRLTVT.

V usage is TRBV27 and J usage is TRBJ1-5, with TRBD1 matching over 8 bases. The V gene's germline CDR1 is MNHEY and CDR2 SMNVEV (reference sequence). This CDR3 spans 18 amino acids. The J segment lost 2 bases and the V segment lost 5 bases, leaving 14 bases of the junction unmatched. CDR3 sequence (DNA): TGTGCCAGCAGTCCGGACAGGGTCACCTGGAATGGCAATCAGCCCCAGCATTTT. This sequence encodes CASSPDRVTWNGNQPQHF.

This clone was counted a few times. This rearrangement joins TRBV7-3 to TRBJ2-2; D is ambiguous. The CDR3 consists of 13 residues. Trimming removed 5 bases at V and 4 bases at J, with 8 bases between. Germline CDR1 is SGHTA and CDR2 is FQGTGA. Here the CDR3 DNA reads TGTGCCAGCAGCCTCACCCGCACCGGGGAGCTGTTTTTT. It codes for CASSLTRTGELFF.

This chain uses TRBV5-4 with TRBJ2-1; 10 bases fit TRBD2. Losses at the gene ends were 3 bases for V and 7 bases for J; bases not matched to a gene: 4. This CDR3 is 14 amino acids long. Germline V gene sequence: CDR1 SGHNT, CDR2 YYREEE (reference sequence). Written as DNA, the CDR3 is TGTGCCAGCAGCTCCCCTAGCGGGAGTAATGAGCAGTTCTTC. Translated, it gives CASSSPSGSNEQFF.